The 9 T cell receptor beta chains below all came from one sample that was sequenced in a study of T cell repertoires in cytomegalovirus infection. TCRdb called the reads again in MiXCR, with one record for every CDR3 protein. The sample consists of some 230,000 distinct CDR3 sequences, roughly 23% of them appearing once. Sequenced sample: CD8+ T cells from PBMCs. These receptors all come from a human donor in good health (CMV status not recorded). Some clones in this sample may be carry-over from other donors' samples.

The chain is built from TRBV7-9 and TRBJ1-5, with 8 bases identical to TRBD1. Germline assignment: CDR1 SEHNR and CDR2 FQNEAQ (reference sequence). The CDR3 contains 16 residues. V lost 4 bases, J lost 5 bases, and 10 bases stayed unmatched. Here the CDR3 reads CASSSTDRVRDQPQHF. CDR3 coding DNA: TGTGCCAGCAGCTCAACGGACAGGGTGAGGGATCAGCCCCAGCATTTT.

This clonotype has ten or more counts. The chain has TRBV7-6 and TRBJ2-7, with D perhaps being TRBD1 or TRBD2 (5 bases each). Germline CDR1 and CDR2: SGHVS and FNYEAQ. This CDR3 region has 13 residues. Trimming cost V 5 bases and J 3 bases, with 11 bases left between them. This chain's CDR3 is CASSPGTGYEQYF. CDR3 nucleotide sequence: TGTGCCAGCAGCCCAGGGACGGGCTACGAGCAGTACTTC.

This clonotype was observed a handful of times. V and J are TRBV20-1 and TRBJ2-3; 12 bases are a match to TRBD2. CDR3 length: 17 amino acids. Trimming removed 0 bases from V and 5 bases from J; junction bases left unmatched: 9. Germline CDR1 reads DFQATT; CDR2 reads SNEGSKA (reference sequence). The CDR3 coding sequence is TGCAGTGCTAGAGATCCCGCGCTAGCGGGGGGGCTAGATACGCAGTATTTT. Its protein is CSARDPALAGGLDTQYF.

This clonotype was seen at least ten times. In DNA, the CDR3 is TGTGCCAGCAGGCCTCCGGGACAGGGGACCGAGCAGTACTTC. It is translated as CASRPPGQGTEQYF. The V gene is TRBV7-2, the J gene TRBJ2-7, with TRBD1 identical over 10 bases. V shed 6 bases, J shed 6 bases, and the junction held 8 bases outside the gene matches. Germline lookup yields CDR1 SGHTA and CDR2 FQGNSA. The CDR3 loop spans 14 amino acids.

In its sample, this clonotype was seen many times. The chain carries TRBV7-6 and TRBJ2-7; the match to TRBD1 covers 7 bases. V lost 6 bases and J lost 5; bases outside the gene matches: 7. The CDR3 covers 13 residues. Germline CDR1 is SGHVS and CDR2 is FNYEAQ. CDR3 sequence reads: CASSRTGADEQYF. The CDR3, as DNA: TGTGCCAGCAGTCGTACAGGGGCTGACGAGCAGTACTTC.

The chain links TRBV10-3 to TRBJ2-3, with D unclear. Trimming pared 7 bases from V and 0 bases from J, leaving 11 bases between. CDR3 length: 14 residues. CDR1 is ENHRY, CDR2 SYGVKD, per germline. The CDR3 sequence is CAIKGAASTDTQYF. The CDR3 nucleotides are TGTGCCATCAAAGGCGCCGCGAGCACAGATACGCAGTATTTT.

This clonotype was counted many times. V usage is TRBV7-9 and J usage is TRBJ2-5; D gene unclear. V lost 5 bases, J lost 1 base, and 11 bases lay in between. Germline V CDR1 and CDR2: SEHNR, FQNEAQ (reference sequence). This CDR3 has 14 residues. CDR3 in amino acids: CASSPLNFQETQYF. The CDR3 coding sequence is TGTGCCAGCAGCCCCCTGAACTTCCAAGAGACCCAGTACTTC.

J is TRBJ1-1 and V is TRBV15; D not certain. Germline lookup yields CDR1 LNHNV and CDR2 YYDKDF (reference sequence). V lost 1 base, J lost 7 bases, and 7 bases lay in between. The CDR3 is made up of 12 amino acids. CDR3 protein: CATSRAGGEAFF. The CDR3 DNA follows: TGTGCCACCAGCAGAGCTGGCGGTGAAGCTTTCTTT.

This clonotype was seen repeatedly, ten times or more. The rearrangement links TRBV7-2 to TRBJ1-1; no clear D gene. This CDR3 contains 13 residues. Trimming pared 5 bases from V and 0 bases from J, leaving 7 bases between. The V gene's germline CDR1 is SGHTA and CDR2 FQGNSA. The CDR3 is CASSRTVNTEAFF. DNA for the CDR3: TGTGCCAGCAGCCGGACGGTGAACACTGAAGCTTTCTTT.